This T cell receptor (beta chain) was found in a study of somatic mutations in cytotoxic T cells in rheumatoid arthritis. This CDR3 contains 13 residues. Deletions cut 0 bases from V and 4 bases from J, with 7 bases between. Germline V lookup: CDR1 SGDLS, CDR2 YYNGEE. Clones were read by immunoSEQ multiplex PCR, and TCRdb kept only the in-frame ones, dropping some. The sample lists about 9,700 clones, around 80% occurring once. This TCR was sampled from a woman aged 45-60 years in good health. Sequenced material: CD8+ T cells sorted from blood. V usage is TRBV9 and J usage is TRBJ1-1; no definite D call. This CDR3 is CASSVVPGTEAFF. The CDR3 DNA sequence: TGTGCCAGCAGCGTAGTCCCGGGCACTGAAGCTTTCTTT.